This is a list of T cell receptor beta chains from one sample in a study of shared clonotypes between healthy human individuals. TCRdb's table, derived via immunoSEQ multiplex PCR, lists solely in-frame clones and lacks some. The sample records about 330,000 clones, approximately 79% being singletons. Sequencing was carried out using memory CD4+ T cells sorted from blood. All receptors derive from a man aged 25 to 40 in good health. Each CDR3 is given with its conserved first and last residue. A D gene is named only where the DNA matches it firmly. Clone size, where shown, is once, few, many, or a class for clones that have expanded.

cdr3_aa cdr3_nt j_call clone_size d_call v_call
CASSLIRATSDEQFF TGTGCCAGCAGCTTAATACGGGCTACTAGCGACGAGCAGTTCTTC TRBJ2-1 - TRBD2 TRBV7-9
CASSRNLAKNTGELFF TGTGCCAGCAGCCGAAATCTAGCGAAGAACACCGGGGAGCTGTTTTTT TRBJ2-2 - - TRBV14
CASRFRGGTSEEQFF TGTGCAAGTCGCTTCCGTGGGGGTACCTCGGAAGAGCAGTTCTTC TRBJ2-1 - - TRBV12-2
CASSYRNPNGNQPQHF TGTGCCAGCAGTTACCGGAATCCTAATGGCAATCAGCCCCAGCATTTT TRBJ1-5 once - TRBV6-5
CAISETLGKTGGNPYEQYF TGTGCCATCAGTGAAACCTTGGGGAAGACAGGGGGGAATCCTTACGAGCAGTACTTC TRBJ2-7 - TRBD1 TRBV10-3
CATSRDTLQGRKANEKLFF TGTGCCACCAGCAGAGATACCTTACAGGGACGAAAGGCTAATGAAAAACTGTTTTTT TRBJ1-4 - - TRBV15
CASRSGTAYNTEAFF TGTGCCAGCAGAAGCGGGACAGCTTATAACACTGAAGCTTTCTTT TRBJ1-1 - TRBD1 TRBV7-9
CASSVGNSQKETQYF TGTGCCAGCAGCGTAGGTAACAGTCAGAAAGAGACCCAGTACTTC TRBJ2-5 - - TRBV9
CASSFLGTSGRLVYEQYF TGTGCCAGCAGTTTTCTTGGGACTAGCGGGAGATTAGTGTACGAGCAGTACTTC TRBJ2-7 - TRBD2 TRBV27
CATSRSWSYNEQFF TGTGCCACCAGCAGGAGTTGGTCCTACAATGAGCAGTTCTTC TRBJ2-1 - - TRBV15
CATSRAPPGRGNSYEQYF TGTGCCACCAGCAGAGCTCCCCCGGGTCGGGGTAACTCCTACGAGCAGTACTTC TRBJ2-7 - - TRBV15
CASSWTGTGSSGANVLTF TGTGCCAGCAGCTGGACCGGGACAGGGAGCTCTGGGGCCAACGTCCTGACTTTC TRBJ2-6 - TRBD1 TRBV5-5
CASSRVLAGEDTGELFF TGCGCCAGCAGCCGAGTACTAGCGGGAGAGGACACCGGGGAGCTGTTTTTT TRBJ2-2 - TRBD2 TRBV4-3
CASSQDRGTYEQYF TGCGCCAGCAGCCAAGATCGTGGGACCTACGAGCAGTACTTC TRBJ2-7 - - TRBV4-1
CASSSTANTEAFF TGTGCCAGTAGTTCGACGGCAAACACTGAAGCTTTCTTT TRBJ1-1 few - TRBV19
CASSPLFSRDYNEQFF TGTGCCAGCAGCCCCCTCTTTTCGCGGGACTACAATGAGCAGTTCTTC TRBJ2-1 once - TRBV11-2
CASLLGTSGAGDTQYF TGCGCCAGTTTGCTCGGGACTAGCGGGGCTGGGGATACGCAGTATTTT TRBJ2-3 - TRBD2 TRBV5-1
CASSPETGGFYTEAFF TGTGCCAGCAGCCCCGAGACAGGGGGCTTTTACACTGAAGCTTTCTTT TRBJ1-1 - TRBD1 TRBV5-6